The 6 T cell receptor beta chains below were found in one sample sequenced in a study of OX40 agonist ivuxolimab in advanced cancers. The method was immunoSEQ multiplex PCR; TCRdb's version includes in-frame clones alone and lacks a portion of them. This sample has under 35,000 clones; about 87% occur once, and the top ten carry under 30%. Sample: CD4+ or CD8+ T cells sorted from blood, taken in a trial of the OX40 agonist ivuxolimab. These receptors were collected from an adult with an advanced solid tumor such as melanoma, head and neck, liver or kidney cancer.

In this sample, this clone turned up a few times. This chain joins TRBV10-2 and TRBJ2-5, with D hard to call. The CDR3 is 14 amino acids. Trimming took 7 bases from V and 2 from J, leaving 14 bases between them. Per the germline V gene, CDR1 is WSHSY and CDR2 is SAAADI. The CDR3 DNA reads as TGCGCCAGCAACCCCATGTCCAGACAAGAGACCCAGTACTTC. This codes for CASNPMSRQETQYF.

This chain links TRBV6-6 with TRBJ2-1; tentatively, D is TRBD2 (5 bases). The CDR3 length is 15 residues. V lost 2 bases to trimming and J lost 6 bases, with 14 bases between them. Germline V gene sequence: CDR1 MNHNY, CDR2 SVGAGI (reference sequence). In DNA form, the CDR3 reads TGTGCCAGCAGTTACACCCCCTTAGCGAGCAATGAGCAGTTCTTC. This gives the protein CASSYTPLASNEQFF.

The chain uses TRBV28 and TRBJ2-7; TRBD2 matches at 9 bases. The CDR3 spans 12 residues. Germline values: CDR1 MDHEN, CDR2 SYDVKM. V lost 8 bases and J lost 7; bases outside the gene matches: 6. As DNA, the CDR3 is TGTGCCAGCGGTAGCGGGAGTAGGGAGCAGTACTTC. This sequence encodes CASGSGSREQYF.

The CDR3, as DNA: TGTGCCAGCAGCTTAGGGGGAGGGAGCACAGATACGCAGTATTTT. Protein product: CASSLGGGSTDTQYF. This chain connects TRBV11-3 to TRBJ2-3, with 7 bases lining up with TRBD2. Germline CDR1 reads SGHNT; CDR2 reads YENEEA. The CDR3 covers 15 residues. The junction had 1 base not matched to a gene; V was cut back by 1 base and J by 0 bases. Complete variable domain (other parts from reference TRBV11-3 and TRBJ2-3): EAGVVQSPRYKIIEKKQPVAFWCNPISGHNTLYWYLQNLGQGPELLIRYENEEAVDDSQLPKDRFSAERLKGVDSTLKIQPAELGDSAVYLCASSLGGGSTDTQYFGPGTRLTVL.

The chain recombines TRBV12-5 with TRBJ2-3; a weak D match, TRBD2 (5 bases). This CDR3 contains 13 residues. V was trimmed by 3 bases and J by 6 bases, leaving 10 bases between them. CDR1 and CDR2 (germline): LGHNT, FRNRAP. The CDR3 is CASGFTGTDTQYF. The CDR3 DNA follows: TGTGCTAGTGGTTTCACGGGAACCGATACGCAGTATTTT.

This clone was counted once. The V and J genes are TRBV11-3 and TRBJ2-2; the match to TRBD1 covers 7 bases. The CDR3 is made up of 14 amino acids. Germline V gives CDR1 SGHNT, CDR2 YENEEA. V gave up 3 bases and J gave up 3 bases; unmatched junction bases: 1. The CDR3 loop reads CASSFGTDTGELFF. The CDR3 DNA reads TGTGCCAGCAGCTTCGGGACAGACACCGGGGAGCTGTTTTTT.